This entry lists 24 T cell receptor beta chains sequenced from one sample in a study of naive and memory T cell subsets (dated by TCRdb to 2017 to 2019). The receptor library was made with UMI-ligation and nested PCR. Sequenced using an Illumina MiSeq. The beta constant-region primer consisted of an equimolar mixture of two oligonucleotides that together covered TRBC1 and TRBC2. Four rounds of PCR were used to amplify ligated cDNA, with nested alpha and beta constant-region primers being used together with the SP2 primer. TCRdb applied fastp at Q25 and MiXCR to the public reads, then kept only in-frame beta chains. Each CDR3 protein gets just one entry, which takes the most common genes and DNA from the rows behind it. Within this sample are some 16,000 distinct CDR3 sequences, with 8% to 9.5% of them counted one time only. The top ten constitute about 21% of the sample. Sequenced: central memory CD8+ T cells from blood. The intended sense of this specimen's cell subset or site label: central memory, CD45RA- CD27+. These receptors were collected from a human donor in good health.

This clonotype was observed many times. V and J are TRBV5-5 and TRBJ2-1; no reliable D call. Germline-derived CDR1 and CDR2 are SGHKS and YYEKEE (reference sequence). This CDR3 comprises 13 residues. The V end lost 4 bases, the J end lost 7 bases, and 12 bases lay between the germline ends. CDR3 in DNA: TGTGCCAGCAGCCCAACCAGGAGTAATGAGCAGTTCTTC. It specifies CASSPTRSNEQFF.

This clonotype was recorded at least ten times. The chain couples TRBV12-3 or TRBV12-4 to TRBJ2-3; 12 nucleotides agree with TRBD2. V shed 5 bases, J shed 0 bases, and the junction held 6 bases outside the gene matches. This CDR3 contains 17 residues. CDR3 bases: TGTGCCAGCAGTCTTGCTAGCGGGGGGGCCAGCACAGATACGCAGTATTTT. The encoded protein is CASSLASGGASTDTQYF.

V is TRBV4-2 and J is TRBJ1-1, with a possible D match to TRBD1 (5 bases). V dropped 3 bases and J dropped 6 bases, with 17 bases sitting between them. The CDR3 is 15 residues long. Germline lookup yields CDR1 LGHNA and CDR2 YNFKEQ. As DNA, the CDR3 is TGTGCCAGCAGCCACTCCAGGGTGCTGACATCTGAAGCTTTCTTT. Translated: CASSHSRVLTSEAFF.

The chain employs TRBV20-1 and TRBJ1-1; no clear D gene. Trimming took 5 bases from V and 6 from J, leaving 13 bases between them. The CDR3 has 12 residues. Germline CDR1 DFQATT, CDR2 SNEGSKA (reference sequence). The CDR3 DNA is TGCAGTGCTGAGGGCCATGTTCCTGAAGCTTTCTTT. Translated: CSAEGHVPEAFF.

The chain is built from TRBV6-1 and TRBJ2-3; 9 bases fit TRBD2. Looked up from germline, CDR1 is MNHNS and CDR2 is SASEGT. V was clipped by 4 bases and J by 0 bases; unmatched bases: 2. The CDR3 contains 15 residues. The CDR3 sequence is CASSATSGSTDTQYF. CDR3 sequence (DNA): TGTGCCAGCAGTGCGACTAGCGGCAGCACAGATACGCAGTATTTT.

This clonotype was seen repeatedly, ten times or more. The rearrangement links TRBV6-2 or TRBV6-3 to TRBJ2-5; D unclear. Germline CDR1 and CDR2: MNHEY and SVGEGT. This CDR3 has 13 amino acids. V lost 6 bases and J 4 bases, leaving 12 bases between the germline ends. The CDR3 sequence: CASSPRETETQYF. CDR3 DNA: TGTGCCAGCAGCCCAAGAGAGACAGAGACCCAGTACTTC.

This clonotype was counted once. Being one base from a much bigger clone, this may be a read error. This sequence joins TRBV28 and TRBJ1-1; D is perhaps TRBD1 (6 bases). The germline V gene encodes CDR1 MDHEN and CDR2 SYDVKM. The CDR3 consists of 14 residues. Written as DNA, the CDR3 is TGTGCCAGCAGTTTCCTATCCTCGACAGGAAAAGCTTGCTTT. It specifies CASSFLSSTGKACF.

Ten or more counts support this clonotype. The V call is TRBV7-2, the J call TRBJ2-3, with D maybe TRBD1 (5 bases). This CDR3 is built from 15 residues. CDR1 and CDR2 from the germline V gene are SGHTA and FQGNSA. The V end was cut by 2 bases, the J end by 4 bases, with 13 bases between. CDR3 in DNA: TGTGCCAGCAGCTTACAGGGTGAACACGCAGATACGCAGTATTTT. Its protein product is CASSLQGEHADTQYF.

This clonotype was seen many times. The chain has TRBV3-1 and TRBJ1-6, with D unclear. CDR3 length equals 14 residues. Trimming removed 2 bases at V and 10 bases at J, with 12 bases between. Germline V gene sequence: CDR1 LGHDT, CDR2 YNNKEL (reference sequence). The CDR3 protein is CASSQYAGWSPLHF. The CDR3 coding sequence is TGTGCCAGCAGCCAATACGCAGGCTGGTCACCCCTCCACTTT.

This clonotype came up a few times. The chain carries TRBV5-1 and TRBJ1-1; D may be TRBD1 (5 bases). The CDR3 covers 14 residues. The V gene's germline CDR1 is SGHRS and CDR2 YFSETQ. Deletions cut 2 bases from V and 10 bases from J, with 18 bases between. CDR3 sequence: CASSFHGTWSGAFF. The DNA of the CDR3 is TGCGCCAGCAGCTTCCATGGGACGTGGAGCGGAGCTTTCTTT.

There are a few counts of this clonotype. The genes are TRBV7-2 and TRBJ1-2; a weak D match, TRBD1 (5 bases). The CDR3 spans 12 residues. V was shortened by 5 bases and J by 8 bases, with 12 bases between the two germline ends. The germline gives CDR1 SGHTA, CDR2 FQGNSA. The CDR3 protein is CASSARQRGYTF. Here the CDR3 DNA reads TGTGCCAGCAGCGCCAGACAGCGAGGCTACACCTTC.

With respect to this clonotype: A clone one base away is much larger, so this may be a read error. The CDR3 sequence: CATSIVRGSGGEQYF. CDR3 coding DNA: TGTGCCACCAGCATAGTACGGGGGAGCGGAGGCGAGCAGTACTTC. The gene calls are TRBV15 and TRBJ2-7; D is perhaps TRBD2 (6 bases). The V and J ends lost 4 bases and 6 bases respectively, with 19 bases between them. CDR3 length equals 15 residues. Germline V gene lookup returns CDR1 LNHNV and CDR2 YYDKDF (reference sequence).

This clonotype was observed a handful of times. This chain's CDR3 is CASSVSGTSGAETQYF. In DNA form, the CDR3 reads TGTGCCAGCAGCGTATCCGGGACTAGCGGGGCGGAGACCCAGTACTTC. The chain links TRBV9 to TRBJ2-5; 13 bases align to TRBD2. Germline CDR1 and CDR2: SGDLS and YYNGEE. Unmatched junction bases numbered 5, after V lost 1 base and J lost 5 bases. CDR3 length equals 16 residues.

V gene TRBV28 combines with J gene TRBJ2-3, with a possible D match to TRBD2 (6 bases). The germline V and J ends were trimmed by 6 bases and 2 bases, with 18 bases remaining between them. The CDR3 runs to 16 residues. CDR1 is MDHEN, CDR2 SYDVKM, per germline. This CDR3 is CASRFREGGFTDTQYF. The CDR3 nucleotides read TGTGCCAGCAGATTCAGGGAAGGAGGGTTCACAGATACGCAGTATTTT.

This clonotype was counted at least ten times. This rearrangement joins TRBV28 to TRBJ2-5, with a possible D match to TRBD2 (5 bases). With 5 bases removed from V and 3 bases from J, the gap between germline ends came to 19 bases. CDR1 is MDHEN and CDR2 is SYDVKM in the germline V gene. CDR3 length equals 16 residues. The chain's CDR3 is CASSLREETPKETQYF. The CDR3 nucleotides are TGTGCCAGCAGTCTCCGGGAAGAAACCCCGAAAGAGACCCAGTACTTC.

In its sample, this clonotype was seen many times. The chain links TRBV15 to TRBJ1-5, with TRBD1 as a possible D gene (5 bases). The CDR3 extends over 14 amino acids. Trimming removed 1 base from V and 5 bases from J, with 9 bases in between. Looked up from germline, CDR1 is LNHNV and CDR2 is YYDKDF (reference sequence). CDR3 sequence: CATSRGLGDQPQHF. DNA of the CDR3: TGTGCCACCAGCAGAGGATTAGGGGATCAGCCCCAGCATTTT.

This rearrangement joins TRBV4-2 to TRBJ1-5; tentatively, D is TRBD1 (5 bases). V was trimmed by 1 base and J by 13 bases, leaving 20 bases between them. Germline CDR1 is LGHNA and CDR2 is YNFKEQ. This CDR3 has 15 amino acids. DNA of the CDR3: TGTGCCAGCAGCCAAGGGGGCGCCGAGGTGTCTTCTCAGCATTTT. Translated: CASSQGGAEVSSQHF.

This clonotype has more than one count but fewer than ten. The chain has TRBV28 and TRBJ2-7, with D unclear. Germline values: CDR1 MDHEN, CDR2 SYDVKM. V dropped 5 bases and J dropped 0 bases, with 8 bases sitting between them. CDR3 length: 13 residues. The CDR3: CASSPPSSYEQYF. DNA of the CDR3: TGTGCCAGCAGTCCGCCTAGCTCCTACGAGCAGTACTTC.

This chain uses TRBV19 with TRBJ2-2; 14 positions agree with TRBD2. The CDR3 is 15 residues long. V dropped 10 bases and J dropped 4; count of bases not matched to a gene: 5. Looked up from germline, CDR1 is LNHDA and CDR2 is SQIVND (reference sequence). The CDR3 nucleotides read TGTGCCACCAGTGGACTAGCGGGGGGCACCGGGGAGCTGTTTTTT. The encoded protein is CATSGLAGGTGELFF. The variable domain in full, with the rest retrieved from reference TRBV19 and TRBJ2-2, is DGGITQSPKYLFRKEGQNVTLSCEQNLNHDAMYWYRQDPGQGLRLIYYSQIVNDFQKGDIAEGYSVSREKKESFPLTVTSAQKNPTAFYLCATSGLAGGTGELFFGEGSRLTVL.

This clonotype came up many times. The chain has TRBV6-2 or TRBV6-3 and TRBJ2-5; D uncertain. The CDR3 length is 13 residues. Per germline, CDR1 MNHEY and CDR2 SVGEGT. V was pared by 4 bases and J by 1 base, with 7 bases between. In DNA, the CDR3 is TGTGCCAGCAGTTCGGGTGTCCAAGAGACCCAGTACTTC. Amino acids: CASSSGVQETQYF.

The chain employs TRBV29-1 and TRBJ2-7; possible D gene TRBD1, 6 bases. Between the trimmed V and J ends, which lost 4 bases and 6 bases, there was a span of 19 bases. CDR3 length: 14 amino acids. Germline V gene sequence: CDR1 SQVTM, CDR2 ANQGSEA. Here the CDR3 DNA reads TGCAGCGTTGTGTCACAGGGTGATCGGGGCGAGCAGTACTTC. Amino acids: CSVVSQGDRGEQYF.

V usage is TRBV21-1 and J usage is TRBJ2-1; the DNA was not compared with TRBD1, the D call given in the table. TRBV21-1 is labeled a pseudogene. This CDR3 is 15 amino acids long. CDR3: CASNKGQNRDNEQFF. Here the CDR3 DNA reads TGTGCCAGCAACAAAGGCCAAAACAGGGACAATGAGCAGTTCTTC.

This clonotype was observed at least ten times. The rearrangement links TRBV29-1 to TRBJ2-7; 7 bases agree with TRBD2. The CDR3 extends over 13 amino acids. CDR1 and CDR2 (germline): SQVTM, ANQGSEA. V was pared by 3 bases and J by 3 bases, with 5 bases of the junction left unmatched. The CDR3 spells CSVERGEGYEQYF. Written as DNA, the CDR3 is TGCAGCGTTGAGAGAGGGGAGGGCTACGAGCAGTACTTC.

V gene TRBV6-2 or TRBV6-3 combines with J gene TRBJ2-1, with 8 bases lining up with TRBD2. This CDR3 has 16 amino acids. Germline values: CDR1 MNHEY, CDR2 SVGEGT. V lost 3 bases and J lost 3; bases outside the gene matches: 7. In DNA form, the CDR3 reads TGTGCCAGCAGTTATTCAAAGCGGGAGCGCTACAATGAGCAGTTCTTC. Encoded protein: CASSYSKRERYNEQFF.